These 24 T cell receptor beta chains share one sample of origin, sequenced in a study of Graves' ophthalmopathy and Graves' hyperthyroidism. Beta-chain TCR CDR3 regions were amplified from RNA transcripts. HTBI primers served in a first-round RT-PCR, which a second-round multiplex PCR followed. TCRdb independently ran MiXCR on the multiplex PCR reads; one entry per CDR3 protein. The sample lists about 620,000 distinct CDR3 sequences; 22% were seen once. The sample comprised peripheral blood. These TCRs come from a woman under 30 with stable Graves' hyperthyroidism. Some clones in this sample may be carry-over from other donors' samples.

This clonotype has at least ten counts. The rearrangement joins TRBV5-1 to TRBJ2-6, with D possibly matching TRBD1 (6 bases). The CDR3 has 17 residues. V was pared by 4 bases and J by 0 bases, with 14 bases between. Germline V gene data show CDR1 as SGHRS and CDR2 as YFSETQ. This chain's CDR3 is CASSPGTFHSGANVLTF. The CDR3 bases are TGCGCCAGCAGCCCTGGGACATTCCACTCTGGGGCCAACGTCCTGACTTTC.

CDR3: CSVRLGTSPNSPLHF. The CDR3 nucleotides read TGCAGCGTGAGGCTGGGGACATCTCCTAATTCACCCCTCCACTTT. The chain links TRBV29-1 to TRBJ1-6, with a weak D call TRBD1 (6 bases). Trimming removed 6 bases at V and 6 bases at J, with 18 bases between. Germline CDR1 reads SQVTM; CDR2 reads ANQGSEA. The CDR3 covers 15 residues.

This clonotype was counted at least ten times. V gene TRBV11-2 combines with J gene TRBJ1-1, with D tentatively TRBD1 (6 bases). Trimming removed 5 bases at V and 2 bases at J, with 12 bases between. This CDR3 comprises 14 residues. Germline V CDR1 and CDR2: SGHAT, FQNNGV. CDR3 loop: CASSRTALNTEAFF. CDR3 in DNA: TGTGCCAGCAGCAGGACAGCGTTAAACACTGAAGCTTTCTTT. The full variable domain, with the rest looked up from reference TRBV11-2 and TRBJ1-1, is EAGVAQSPRYKIIEKRQSVAFWCNPISGHATLYWYQQILGQGPKLLIQFQNNGVVDDSQLPKDRFSAERLKGVDSTLKIQPAKLEDSAVYLCASSRTALNTEAFFGQGTRLTVV.

This clonotype appeared many times. The CDR3 DNA is TGTGCCAGCAGTCCCTCCCCGGGACAGGGAATATATGGCTACACCTTC. Protein: CASSPSPGQGIYGYTF. The chain couples TRBV27 to TRBJ1-2; 9 nucleotides line up with TRBD1. The V gene's germline CDR1 is MNHEY and CDR2 SMNVEV (reference sequence). The CDR3 totals 16 residues. V shed 5 bases and J 5 bases; nucleotides not matched to a gene: 12.

This clonotype has a handful of counts. This rearrangement joins TRBV10-3 to TRBJ1-2; no firm D call. This CDR3 region has 14 residues. The germline V gene has CDR1 ENHRY and CDR2 SYGVKD. V was cut by 0 bases and J by 6 bases, with 11 bases left in between. CDR3 in amino acids: CAISESAVRDGYTF. DNA of the CDR3: TGTGCCATCAGTGAGTCCGCGGTACGGGATGGCTACACCTTC.

This clonotype was seen a few times. This chain uses TRBV19 with TRBJ2-5, with D perhaps matching TRBD1 (5 bases). Germline CDR1 reads LNHDA; CDR2 reads SQIVND (reference sequence). The CDR3 length is 17 residues. The V and J ends lost 3 bases and 3 bases respectively, with 20 bases between them. CDR3 loop: CASSIGVAAPDKETQYF. The CDR3 coding sequence is TGTGCCAGTAGTATTGGAGTAGCCGCGCCGGACAAAGAGACCCAGTACTTC.

In this sample, this clonotype turned up many times. The chain links TRBV18 to TRBJ1-6; unclear D gene. Germline CDR1 reads KGHSH; CDR2 reads LQKENI. The germline V and J ends were trimmed by 3 bases and 7 bases, with 10 bases remaining between them. The CDR3 runs 14 residues. The CDR3 here is CASSPTGLNSPLHF. DNA of the CDR3: TGTGCCAGCTCACCTACTGGTTTGAATTCACCCCTCCACTTT.

CDR3 nucleotide sequence: TGTGCCAGCAGTTACTCGAACGGGCCCTACGAGCAGTACTTC. Protein sequence: CASSYSNGPYEQYF. The chain recombines TRBV6-5 with TRBJ2-7; D ambiguous. Trimming removed 0 bases from V and 2 bases from J, with 8 bases in between. Germline V gene sequence: CDR1 MNHEY, CDR2 SVGAGI. CDR3 length equals 14 residues.

This clonotype was counted ten times or more. Germline is not matched at one junction end, which may reflect a read error. The rearrangement uses TRBV12-3 or TRBV12-4 and TRBJ1-1, with D unclear. The CDR3 covers 11 residues. CDR3 DNA: TGTGCCAGCAGTCCAAGCACTGAGGCTTTCTTT. Translating it yields CASSPSTEAFF.

This rearrangement joins TRBV10-3 to TRBJ1-1, with no clear D. The V end lost 7 bases, the J end lost 5 bases, and 14 bases lay between the germline ends. Looked up from germline, CDR1 is ENHRY and CDR2 is SYGVKD. There are 13 residues in the CDR3. The CDR3 bases are TGTGCCATCACCGAACCCGGGGAGACTGAAGCTTTCTTT. Protein product: CAITEPGETEAFF.

This clonotype was detected only a few times. The chain is built from TRBV5-5 and TRBJ2-3; D is ambiguous. This CDR3 is built from 14 residues. Germline V lookup: CDR1 SGHKS, CDR2 YYEKEE (reference sequence). Trimming pared 6 bases from V and 4 bases from J, leaving 15 bases between. CDR3 region: CASTLGSLADTQYF. CDR3 bases: TGTGCCAGCACACTTGGCAGTTTAGCAGATACGCAGTATTTT.

V usage is TRBV6-1 and J usage is TRBJ1-2, with D uncertain. The CDR3 totals 17 residues. Trimming left V 5 bases short and J 2 bases short, with 21 bases between. Germline V gene lookup returns CDR1 MNHNS and CDR2 SASEGT. The DNA for the CDR3 is TGTGCCAGCAGTCCTAATTCCCCCTCCTGGGAGAACTATGGCTACACCTTC. Its translation: CASSPNSPSWENYGYTF.

The sample holds a few counts of this clonotype. The chain joins TRBV10-2 to TRBJ1-2; maybe TRBD1 (5 bases). Germline V lookup: CDR1 WSHSY, CDR2 SAAADI. The CDR3 loop spans 15 amino acids. Trimming left V 3 bases short and J 4 bases short, with 15 bases between. CDR3 sequence: CASSDSATTVYGYTF. The CDR3 nucleotides are TGCGCCAGCAGTGACTCCGCGACGACAGTCTATGGCTACACCTTC.

This clonotype was found once. The chain is built from TRBV12-5 and TRBJ1-1; D not certain. There are 11 residues in the CDR3. V was cut by 6 bases and J by 5 bases, with 7 bases left in between. Germline CDR1 reads LGHNT; CDR2 reads FRNRAP. The CDR3 coding sequence is TGTGCTAGTGGGATGATGACTGAAGCTTTCTTT. Its translation: CASGMMTEAFF.

This clonotype was detected only a few times. The V call is TRBV30, the J call TRBJ2-6; D call uncertain. CDR3 length equals 13 residues. Germline V gene data show CDR1 as GTSNPN and CDR2 as SVGIG (reference sequence). V gave up 5 bases and J gave up 0 bases, with 5 bases separating them. DNA of the CDR3: TGTGCCTGGGACGACTCTGGGGCCAACGTCCTGACTTTC. The encoded protein is CAWDDSGANVLTF.

This clonotype was observed at least ten times. The chain employs TRBV20-1 and TRBJ2-5; 8 nucleotides match TRBD1. The germline V gene encodes CDR1 DFQATT and CDR2 SNEGSKA (reference sequence). V trimming: 3 bases; J trimming: 4 bases; junction bases outside the gene matches: 7. There are 14 residues in the CDR3. The CDR3 region is CSASDWDRTETQYF. The CDR3 DNA sequence: TGCAGTGCTAGTGACTGGGACAGGACAGAGACCCAGTACTTC.

There are many counts of this clonotype. J is TRBJ1-1 and V is TRBV20-1; D is uncertain. The CDR3 consists of 14 residues. CDR1 and CDR2 from the germline V gene are DFQATT and SNEGSKA (reference sequence). Trimming cost V 0 bases and J 3 bases, with 11 bases left between them. CDR3 sequence reads: CSARDRSGYTEAFF. Written as DNA, the CDR3 is TGCAGTGCTAGAGATAGGTCAGGTTACACTGAAGCTTTCTTT.

This clonotype was seen just once. CDR3 sequence: CASCFEPGQGNGYTF. The CDR3 nucleotides read TGTGCCAGCTGCTTCGAACCTGGACAGGGCAATGGCTACACCTTC. This chain joins TRBV12-3 or TRBV12-4 and TRBJ1-2, with TRBD1 matching 8 bases. Losses at the gene ends were 8 bases for V and 6 bases for J; bases not matched to a gene: 14. CDR3 size: 15 residues.

This rearrangement joins TRBV2 to TRBJ2-5, with D tentatively TRBD2 (7 bases). The CDR3 sequence is 13 residues long. Germline CDR1 and CDR2: SNHLY and FYNNEI. Trimming took off 7 bases at V and 8 bases at J, with 17 bases between the two ends. The DNA for the CDR3 is TGTGCCAGCACCGTCGGGGGGCCAGGAACCCAGTACTTC. It codes for CASTVGGPGTQYF.

A few counts support this clonotype. J is TRBJ1-2 and V is TRBV2; possibly TRBD1 for D (6 bases). The germline gives CDR1 SNHLY, CDR2 FYNNEI. The CDR3 totals 15 residues. Trimming stripped 6 bases from V and 6 bases from J, with 20 bases between. The CDR3 is CASSRQAPETNGYTF. CDR3 nucleotide sequence: TGTGCCAGCAGCCGACAGGCCCCTGAGACCAATGGCTACACCTTC.

This clonotype came up once. The chain couples TRBV12-3 or TRBV12-4 to TRBJ2-7; 7 positions match TRBD2. The CDR3 extends over 16 amino acids. Trimming removed 4 bases from V and 2 bases from J; junction bases left unmatched: 11. The CDR3 here is CASSSLRRGRAYEQYF. The CDR3 DNA reads as TGTGCCAGCAGTTCCCTCCGTCGCGGGAGAGCCTACGAGCAGTACTTC.

The sample holds many counts of this clonotype. V usage is TRBV28 and J usage is TRBJ2-7, with D possibly matching TRBD1 (5 bases). The germline gives CDR1 MDHEN, CDR2 SYDVKM. V gave up 1 base and J gave up 6 bases, with 16 bases separating them. The CDR3 sequence is 15 residues long. CDR3 nucleotides: TGTGCCAGCAGTTTATCGACAGCCACTCCGGGCGAGCAGTACTTC. This gives the protein CASSLSTATPGEQYF.

This clonotype occurred many times. J is TRBJ1-1 and V is TRBV20-1; weak D call: TRBD1 (5 bases). Trimming shortened V by 6 bases and J by 2 bases, and 19 bases separated the two germline ends. Germline CDR1 DFQATT, CDR2 SNEGSKA (reference sequence). The CDR3 is 15 residues long. CDR3 amino acids: CSAKDLGAVNTEAFF. CDR3 DNA: TGCAGTGCCAAAGACCTCGGGGCAGTAAACACTGAAGCTTTCTTT.

Only a few counts were recorded for this clonotype. The chain is built from TRBV2 and TRBJ1-2; no definite D call. In germline, CDR1 is SNHLY, CDR2 FYNNEI. V lost 0 bases and J 7 bases, leaving 12 bases between the germline ends. This CDR3 region has 14 residues. CDR3 region: CASSEALQIFGYTF. The CDR3 DNA follows: TGTGCCAGCAGTGAAGCGTTGCAGATTTTTGGCTACACCTTC.